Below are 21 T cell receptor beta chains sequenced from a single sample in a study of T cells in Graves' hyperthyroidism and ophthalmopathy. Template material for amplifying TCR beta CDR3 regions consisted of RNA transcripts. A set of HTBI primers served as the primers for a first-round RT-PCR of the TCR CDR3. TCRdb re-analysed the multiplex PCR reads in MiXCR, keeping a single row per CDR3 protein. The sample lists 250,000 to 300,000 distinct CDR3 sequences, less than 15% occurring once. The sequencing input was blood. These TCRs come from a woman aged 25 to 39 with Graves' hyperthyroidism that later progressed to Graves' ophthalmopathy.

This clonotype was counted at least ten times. CDR3 nucleotide sequence: TGTGCCATCATCGGGACTAGCGGGAGAGTTTCCTACGAGCAGTACTTC. Amino acid sequence: CAIIGTSGRVSYEQYF. The rearrangement uses TRBV10-3 and TRBJ2-7; 14 nucleotides line up with TRBD2. The V gene's germline CDR1 is ENHRY and CDR2 SYGVKD. This CDR3 spans 16 amino acids. After removal of 7 bases from V and 1 base from J, the junction contained 6 bases not matched to a gene.

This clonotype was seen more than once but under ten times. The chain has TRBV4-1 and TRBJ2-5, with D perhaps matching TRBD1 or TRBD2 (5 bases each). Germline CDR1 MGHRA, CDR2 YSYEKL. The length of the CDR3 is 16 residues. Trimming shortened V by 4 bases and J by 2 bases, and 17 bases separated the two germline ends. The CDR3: CASSLGFGGFQETQYF. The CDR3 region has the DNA TGCGCCAGCAGCCTGGGGTTTGGGGGATTTCAAGAGACCCAGTACTTC.

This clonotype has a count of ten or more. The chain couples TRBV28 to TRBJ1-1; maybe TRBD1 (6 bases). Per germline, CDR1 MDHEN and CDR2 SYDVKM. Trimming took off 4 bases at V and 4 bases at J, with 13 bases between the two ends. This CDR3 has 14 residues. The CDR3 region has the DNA TGTGCCAGCAGTTACAGGGTTGAGGTCACTGAAGCTTTCTTT. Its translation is CASSYRVEVTEAFF.

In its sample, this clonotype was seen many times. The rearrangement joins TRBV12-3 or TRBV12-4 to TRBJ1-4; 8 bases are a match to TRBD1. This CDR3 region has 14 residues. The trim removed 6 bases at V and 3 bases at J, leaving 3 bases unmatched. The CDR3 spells CASSRTGPNEKLFF. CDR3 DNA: TGTGCCAGCAGCAGGACAGGGCCTAATGAAAAACTGTTTTTT.

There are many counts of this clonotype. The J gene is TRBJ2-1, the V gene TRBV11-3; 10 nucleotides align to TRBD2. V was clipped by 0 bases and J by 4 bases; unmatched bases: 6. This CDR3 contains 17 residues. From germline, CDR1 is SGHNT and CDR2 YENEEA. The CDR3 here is CASSLDFRAGGYNEQFF. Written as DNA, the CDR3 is TGTGCCAGCAGCTTAGATTTCCGAGCGGGAGGGTACAATGAGCAGTTCTTC.

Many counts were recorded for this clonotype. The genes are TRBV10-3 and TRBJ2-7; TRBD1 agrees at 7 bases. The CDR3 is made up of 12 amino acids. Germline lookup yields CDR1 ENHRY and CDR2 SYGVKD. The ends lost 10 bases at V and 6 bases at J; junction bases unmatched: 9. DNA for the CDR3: TGTGCCACTGAGACAGGGTCGGGCGAGCAGTACTTC. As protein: CATETGSGEQYF.

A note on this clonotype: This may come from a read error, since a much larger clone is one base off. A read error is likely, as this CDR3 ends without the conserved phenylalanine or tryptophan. CDR3 residues: CAWSDSTDTQYS. In DNA form, the CDR3 reads TGTGCCTGGAGCGACTCCACAGATACGCAGTATTCT. The chain is built from TRBV30 and TRBJ2-3, with D uncertain. V was cut by 3 bases and J by 2 bases, with 6 bases left in between. Germline CDR1 reads GTSNPN; CDR2 reads SVGIG (reference sequence). This CDR3 comprises 12 residues.

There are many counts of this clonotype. The CDR3 nucleotides are TGTGCCAGCAGCCCGGGGACTAGCGGGAGGGTCATCAACGAGCAGTACTTC. Protein product: CASSPGTSGRVINEQYF. J is TRBJ2-7 and V is TRBV7-2; TRBD2 aligns across 16 bases. Germline assignment: CDR1 SGHTA and CDR2 FQGNSA. The CDR3 consists of 17 residues. The ends lost 5 bases at V and 5 bases at J; junction bases unmatched: 9.

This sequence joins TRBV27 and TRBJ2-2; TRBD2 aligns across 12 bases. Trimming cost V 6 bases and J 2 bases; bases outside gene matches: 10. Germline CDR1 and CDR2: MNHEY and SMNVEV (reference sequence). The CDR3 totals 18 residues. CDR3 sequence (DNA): TGTGCCAGCAGCCGCACCCCGACTAGCGGGGGAAACACCGGGGAGCTGTTTTTT. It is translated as CASSRTPTSGGNTGELFF.

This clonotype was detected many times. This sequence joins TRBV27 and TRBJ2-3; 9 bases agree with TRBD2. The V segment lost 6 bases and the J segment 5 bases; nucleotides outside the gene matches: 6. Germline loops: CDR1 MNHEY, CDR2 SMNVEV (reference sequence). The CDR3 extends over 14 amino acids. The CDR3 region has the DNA TGTGCCAGCAGCCCGGTTAGCGGGAGAGATACGCAGTATTTT. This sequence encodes CASSPVSGRDTQYF.

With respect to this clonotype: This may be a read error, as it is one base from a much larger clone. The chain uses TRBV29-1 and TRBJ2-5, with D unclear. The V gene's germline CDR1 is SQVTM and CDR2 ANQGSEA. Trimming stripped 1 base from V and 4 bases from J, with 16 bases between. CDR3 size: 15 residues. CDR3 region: CSVEAPGGGRETQYF. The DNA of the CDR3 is TGCAGCGTTGAAGCCCCCGGCGGCGGACGAGAGACCCAGTACTTC.

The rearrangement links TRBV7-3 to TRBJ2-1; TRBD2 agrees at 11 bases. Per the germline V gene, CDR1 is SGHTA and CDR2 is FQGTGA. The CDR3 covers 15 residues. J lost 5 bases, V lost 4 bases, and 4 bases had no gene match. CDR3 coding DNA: TGTGCCAGCAGCTCGGGACTAGCGGTGGACAATGAGCAGTTCTTC. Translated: CASSSGLAVDNEQFF.

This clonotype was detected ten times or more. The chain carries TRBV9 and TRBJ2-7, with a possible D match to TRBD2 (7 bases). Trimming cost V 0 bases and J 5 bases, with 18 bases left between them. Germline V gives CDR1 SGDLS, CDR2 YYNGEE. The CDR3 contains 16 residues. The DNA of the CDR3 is TGTGCCAGCAGCGTAGGCCCGGGGGCGGGGGAGGACGAGCAGTACTTC. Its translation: CASSVGPGAGEDEQYF.

This CDR3 is CASSSGGDGYTF. CDR3 bases: TGTGCCAGCAGCTCAGGGGGTGATGGCTACACCTTC. The rearrangement uses TRBV7-2 and TRBJ1-2; 7 nucleotides agree with TRBD1. CDR1 SGHTA and CDR2 FQGNSA come from the germline V gene. V lost 4 bases and J lost 6; bases outside the gene matches: 2. The CDR3 contains 12 residues.

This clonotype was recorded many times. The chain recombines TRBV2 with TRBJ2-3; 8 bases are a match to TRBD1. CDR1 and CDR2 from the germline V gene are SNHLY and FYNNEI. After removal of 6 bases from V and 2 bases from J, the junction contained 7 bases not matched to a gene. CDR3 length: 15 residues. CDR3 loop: CASRAGQGNTDTQYF. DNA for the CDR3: TGTGCCAGCAGAGCCGGACAGGGAAACACAGATACGCAGTATTTT.

The CDR3: CASSEFGNPQETQYF. The CDR3 DNA sequence: TGTGCCAGCAGTGAATTCGGGAACCCGCAAGAGACCCAGTACTTC. The chain couples TRBV25-1 to TRBJ2-5, with D possibly being TRBD2 (5 bases). CDR1 MGHDK and CDR2 SYGVNS come from the germline V gene. Trimming took 1 base from V and 2 from J, leaving 11 bases between them. This CDR3 region has 15 residues.

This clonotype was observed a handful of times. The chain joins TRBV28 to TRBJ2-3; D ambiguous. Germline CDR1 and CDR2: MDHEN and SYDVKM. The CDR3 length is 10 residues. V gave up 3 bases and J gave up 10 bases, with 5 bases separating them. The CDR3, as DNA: TGTGCCAGCAGTTTCCAGCCGCAGTATTTT. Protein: CASSFQPQYF.

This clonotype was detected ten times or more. Written as DNA, the CDR3 is TGTGCCAGCTCACTAGCGGGAGAGACCCAGTACTTC. Its translation is CASSLAGETQYF. The rearrangement links TRBV7-2 to TRBJ2-5, with 9 positions matching TRBD2. Germline CDR1 is SGHTA and CDR2 is FQGNSA. V was clipped by 8 bases and J by 4 bases; unmatched bases: 2. The CDR3 length is 12 residues. The full variable domain, its missing parts supplied by reference TRBV7-2 and TRBJ2-5, is GAGVSQSPSNKVTEKGKDVELRCDPISGHTALYWYRQSLGQGLEFLIYFQGNSAPDKSGLPSDRFSAERTGGSVSTLTIQRTQQEDSAVYLCASSLAGETQYFGPGTRLLVL.

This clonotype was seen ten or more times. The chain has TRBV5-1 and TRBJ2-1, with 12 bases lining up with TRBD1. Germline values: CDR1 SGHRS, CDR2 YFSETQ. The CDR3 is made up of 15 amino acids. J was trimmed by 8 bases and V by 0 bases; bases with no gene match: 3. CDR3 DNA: TGCGCCAGCAGCTTGGCCGGGACAGGGGGCCATGAGCAGTTCTTC. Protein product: CASSLAGTGGHEQFF.

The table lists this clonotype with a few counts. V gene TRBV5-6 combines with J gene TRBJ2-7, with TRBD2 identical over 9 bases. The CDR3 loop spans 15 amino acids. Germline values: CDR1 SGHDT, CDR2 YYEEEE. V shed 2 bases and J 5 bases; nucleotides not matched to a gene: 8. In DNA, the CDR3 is TGTGCCAGCAGCTTACCGGGACTAGCAACCCACGAGCAGTACTTC. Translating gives CASSLPGLATHEQYF.

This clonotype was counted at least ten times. This chain's CDR3 is CSASGGQGVYEQYF. In nucleotides, the CDR3 is TGCAGTGCATCCGGAGGGCAGGGGGTATACGAGCAGTACTTC. The chain combines TRBV20-1 with TRBJ2-7; D perhaps matches TRBD1 (7 bases). This CDR3 contains 14 residues. Trimming removed 6 bases from V and 4 bases from J, with 19 bases in between. Germline CDR1 DFQATT, CDR2 SNEGSKA (reference sequence).